This is a list of T cell receptor beta chains from one sample in a study of blood T cell repertoires in COVID-19. The table came from immunoSEQ multiplex PCR; TCRdb's copy has only in-frame clones and leaves some out. The sample holds approximately 500,000 clones, 85% to 90% seen once. The sequenced material came from peripheral blood. The receptor set was obtained from a young man with COVID-19, enrolled during active disease. The CDR3 runs from the conserved cysteine through the conserved F or W. The D gene is left open where the match is weak. Size is stated for part of the rows, as once, few or many counts, or as a class when the clone is expanded.

v_call	clone_size	cdr3_length	d_call	j_call	cdr3_nt	cdr3_aa
TRBV2	NA	15	NA	TRBJ1-5	TGTGCCAGCACCGAACTTGGGGGGGTACGGCAGCCCCAGCATTTT	CASTELGGVRQPQHF
TRBV5-4	NA	16	TRBD2	TRBJ2-3	TGTGCCAGCAGCTCCTGGACTAGCGGAAGCACAGATACGCAGTATTTT	CASSSWTSGSTDTQYF
TRBV28	NA	15	NA	TRBJ1-6	TGTGCCAGCAGTTTGACGGAGGGGAATAATTCACCCCTCCACTTT	CASSLTEGNNSPLHF
TRBV5-6	few	13	TRBD1	TRBJ2-5	TGTGCCAGCAGGTGGGACAGCCAAGAGACCCAGTACTTC	CASRWDSQETQYF
TRBV5-1	NA	17	TRBD2	TRBJ2-2	TGCGCCAGCAGCTTGGATTCTCCGGGGGGACTCACCGGGGAGCTGTTTTTT	CASSLDSPGGLTGELFF
TRBV27	NA	14	NA	TRBJ2-7	TGTGCCAGCAGTTTCAACGCGGGACAGAACGAGCAGTACTTC	CASSFNAGQNEQYF
TRBV6-5	once	13	TRBD1	TRBJ1-2	TGTGCCACCCGGGACAGGGGTTCCTATGGCTACACCTTC	CATRDRGSYGYTF
TRBV19	NA	14	TRBD1	TRBJ1-1	TGTGCCAGTACCCTGGACAGGGCTGTTTCTGAAGCTTTCTTT	CASTLDRAVSEAFF
TRBV5-1	NA	14	NA	TRBJ2-1	TGCGCCAGCAGCTTTACTAGCTCCTACAATGAGCAGTTCTTC	CASSFTSSYNEQFF
TRBV6-4	NA	18	TRBD2	TRBJ2-1	TGTGCCAGCAGTGACTCGATGAGTCTAGCGGGAGGGCCAAGTGAGCAGTTCTTC	CASSDSMSLAGGPSEQFF
TRBV18	NA	14	TRBD1	TRBJ1-4	TGTGCCAGCTCACCGGGACAGGGGCATGAAAAACTGTTTTTT	CASSPGQGHEKLFF
TRBV7-6	NA	16	TRBD2	TRBJ2-5	TGTGCCAGCAGCTTAGGACTAGCGGGGGGCCAGGAGACCCAGTACTTC	CASSLGLAGGQETQYF
TRBV3-1/TRBV3-2	NA	16	NA	TRBJ1-4	TGTGCCAGCAGCCAAGCTGAAGGCGGGACGAGAGAAAAACTGTTTTTT	CASSQAEGGTREKLFF
TRBV5-1	NA	15	NA	TRBJ2-5	TGCGCCAGCAGCCTACGGCAGGGGCCCCAAGAGACCCAGTACTTC	CASSLRQGPQETQYF
TRBV13	NA	17	TRBD2	TRBJ2-1	TGTGCCAGCAGCAAATGGGAAGGGCTAGCGGGAAAGAATGAGCAGTTCTTC	CASSKWEGLAGKNEQFF
TRBV30	NA	17	TRBD2	TRBJ2-5	TGTGCCTGGAGGGCCCCGGTTCGTGTGCGGGAGTTAAAGACCCAGTACTTC	CAWRAPVRVRELKTQYF
TRBV12-3/TRBV12-4	NA	13	NA	TRBJ1-1	TGTGCCAGCAGCGAGGGAATGAACACTGAAGCTTTCTTT	CASSEGMNTEAFF
TRBV15	NA	14	NA	TRBJ1-2	TGTGCCACCAGCGGGGGGGTTGGGGCCTATGGCTACACCTTC	CATSGGVGAYGYTF
TRBV2	NA	15	TRBD1	TRBJ1-6	TGTGCCAGCAAGAGGGACAGGGGTAGCAATTCACCCCTCCACTTT	CASKRDRGSNSPLHF
TRBV28	NA	14	NA	TRBJ2-7	TGTGCCAGCACCAACGGGGGAGGGGGCTACGAGCAGTACTTC	CASTNGGGGYEQYF
TRBV18	NA	15	NA	TRBJ1-3	TGTGCCAGCTCACCACTTGACAGCTCTGGAAACACCATATATTTT	CASSPLDSSGNTIYF
TRBV6-5	NA	14	NA	TRBJ2-7	TGTGCCAGCAGTTCCGACAGGACCGTCTACGAGCAGTACTTC	CASSSDRTVYEQYF
TRBV5-4	NA	15	TRBD1	TRBJ1-2	TGTGCCAGCAGCTTGGGGAACAGGGGGATATTTGGCTACACCTTC	CASSLGNRGIFGYTF
TRBV29-1	once	12	TRBD1	TRBJ1-4	TGCAGCGTTGCAGGGGGCGGTGAAAAACTGTTTTTT	CSVAGGGEKLFF
TRBV5-4	NA	14	NA	TRBJ1-1	TGTGCCAGCAGCTTGGGACTTGGGAACACTGAAGCTTTCTTT	CASSLGLGNTEAFF
TRBV10-3	NA	18	NA	TRBJ1-1	TGTGCCATCAGTGAGTCTCGAATTTTGAGACACCGGAACACTGAAGCTTTCTTT	CAISESRILRHRNTEAFF
TRBV27	NA	15	NA	TRBJ2-7	TGTGCCAGCAGTTTAATAGGGAAGGGGACCTACGAGCAGTACTTC	CASSLIGKGTYEQYF
TRBV11-3	NA	13	NA	TRBJ2-1	TGTGCCAGCAAGTTGCCTGCGGAAAATGAGCAGTTCTTC	CASKLPAENEQFF
TRBV7-8	NA	14	NA	TRBJ1-2	TGTGCCAGCAGCTTATTGGGAGCTAACTATGGCTACACCTTC	CASSLLGANYGYTF
TRBV3-1/TRBV3-2	NA	15	NA	TRBJ1-1	TGTGCCAGCAGCCAAGCCCCCAGGGTCCACACTGAAGCTTTCTTT	CASSQAPRVHTEAFF
TRBV19	NA	14	TRBD2	TRBJ2-3	TGTGCCAGTTCGGGAGGTCCTTCCACAGATACGCAGTATTTT	CASSGGPSTDTQYF
TRBV5-1	few	14	NA	TRBJ1-1	TGCGCCAGCAGCTTGTGGACTGTGAACACTGAAGCTTTCTTT	CASSLWTVNTEAFF
TRBV4-1	NA	20	TRBD1	TRBJ1-5	TGCGCCAGCAGCCAGGCGATAGGGGGACAGGGGGGCTATAGCAATCAGCCCCAGCATTTT	CASSQAIGGQGGYSNQPQHF
TRBV9	NA	15	TRBD2	TRBJ2-3	TGTGCCAGCAGCCCCCTAGCGGAGCCCACAGATACGCAGTATTTT	CASSPLAEPTDTQYF
TRBV5-1	NA	15	TRBD1	TRBJ2-1	TGCGCCAGCAGCCCGGGACAGGGGGCCTACAATGAGCAGTTCTTC	CASSPGQGAYNEQFF
TRBV6-1	once	14	NA	TRBJ2-5	TGTGCCAGCAGTGAACCACAGGGAGCCGAGACCCAGTACTTC	CASSEPQGAETQYF
TRBV24-1	once	14	TRBD2	TRBJ2-1	TGTGCCACCATGAGAGCGGGAGGAATCGATGAGCAGTTCTTC	CATMRAGGIDEQFF